This TCR beta chain was retrieved from a study of PD-L1 blockade in urothelial cancer. This CDR3 has 14 residues. Germline V lookup: CDR1 WSHSY, CDR2 SAAADI. Trimming shortened V by 4 bases and J by 2 bases, and 11 bases separated the two germline ends. Time point defined: peripheral blood 6 weeks after treatment start. Sequencing was performed with immunoSEQ multiplex PCR; in TCRdb, only in-frame clones are kept and a portion is missing. The data contain some 120,000 clones, approximately 90% of them singletons. This sequence originates from a man between 60 and 75 years old with urothelial cancer. This sequence joins TRBV10-2 and TRBJ2-5, with D possibly being TRBD1 (6 bases). The material was PBMCs, obtained around atezolizumab (anti-PD-L1) treatment. CDR3 amino acids: CASSGTDYQETQYF. The CDR3 nucleotides read TGCGCCAGCAGTGGGACAGATTATCAAGAGACCCAGTACTTC.